This TCR beta chain came from a study of cytomegalovirus exposure and HLA in healthy donors. In the case of this clone: What it recognizes is unknown.

Broader study findings: A later analysis showed that HLA-associated TCR beta chains had undergone more clonal expansion than equally common others. Among TCR beta chains, those listed as cytomegalovirus-associated numbered more than 150. Prior analysis indicated that the majority of TCR beta V segments exhibited productivity approximately 87% or approximately 30% of the time.

Unrecorded immune exposure was likely among donors, who were nominally healthy when sampled. A multiplex PCR was run with 60 Vbeta primers and 13 Jbeta primers. The assay was immunoSEQ multiplex PCR, and TCRdb's table has in-frame clones only and misses some. The table lists around 210,000 clones, 70% to 90% of them singletons. The CDR3 spans 16 residues. J gave up 7 bases and V 0 bases, and 7 bases lay outside the gene matches. CDR1 LGHNA and CDR2 YNFKEQ come from the germline V gene. The sequenced sample consisted of PBMCs. The chain is built from TRBV4-2 and TRBJ1-2; 11 bases align to TRBD1. This receptor was obtained from a girl aged 2 to 9 in good health and CMV-seronegative. CDR3 nucleotide sequence: TGTGCCAGCAGCCAAGATCGGGACAGGGGGATGGGTGGCTACACCTTC. Encoded protein: CASSQDRDRGMGGYTF.